This is a list of T cell receptor beta chains from one sample in a study of beta chain features in type 1 diabetes. Libraries were prepared by immunoSEQ multiplex PCR; TCRdb keeps only in-frame clonotypes and omits some of them. The sample contains about 740,000 clones, roughly 13% of which appear only once. Material: naive CD4+ T cells from blood. These receptors all come from a man younger than 35 with type 1 diabetes. The CDR3 runs from the conserved cysteine through the conserved F or W. The order of the fields is clone size, J gene, V gene, D gene, CDR3 protein, CDR3 DNA. The D gene is left open where the match is weak. Size tells how often a clone was seen (once, few, many) or the class of an expanded clone, and some rows leave it out.

clone size: NA; J gene: TRBJ2-3; V gene: TRBV6-1; D gene: TRBD2; CDR3 protein: CASSGRLAGSTDTQYF; CDR3 DNA: TGTGCCAGCAGTGGCCGACTAGCGGGGAGCACAGATACGCAGTATTTT
clone size: few; J gene: TRBJ1-6; V gene: TRBV6-1; D gene: NA; CDR3 protein: CASSDPFRRSIYNSPLHF; CDR3 DNA: TGTGCCAGCAGTGACCCGTTCCGGCGGTCAATCTATAATTCACCCCTCCACTTT
clone size: NA; J gene: TRBJ2-3; V gene: TRBV7-2; D gene: NA; CDR3 protein: CASSPAGVDTQYF; CDR3 DNA: TGTGCCAGCAGCCCCGCAGGGGTAGATACGCAGTATTTT
clone size: few; J gene: TRBJ1-6; V gene: TRBV6-5; D gene: NA; CDR3 protein: CASSYGGLSPLHF; CDR3 DNA: TGTGCCAGCAGTTACGGGGGACTTTCACCCCTCCACTTT
clone size: NA; J gene: TRBJ2-3; V gene: TRBV7-2; D gene: NA; CDR3 protein: CASSFVSADTQYF; CDR3 DNA: TGTGCCAGCAGCTTCGTTTCCGCGGATACGCAGTATTTT
clone size: few; J gene: TRBJ1-2; V gene: TRBV27; D gene: NA; CDR3 protein: CASSLSTGIPYGYTF; CDR3 DNA: TGTGCCAGCAGTTTATCAACAGGGATTCCCTATGGCTACACCTTC
clone size: few; J gene: TRBJ2-4; V gene: TRBV5-6; D gene: NA; CDR3 protein: CASSLDILAKNIQYF; CDR3 DNA: TGTGCCAGCAGCTTGGACATTCTAGCCAAAAACATTCAGTACTTC
clone size: NA; J gene: TRBJ1-2; V gene: TRBV28; D gene: NA; CDR3 protein: CASSLGNYGYTF; CDR3 DNA: TGTGCCAGCAGTTTGGGGAACTATGGCTACACCTTC
clone size: few; J gene: TRBJ2-6; V gene: TRBV27; D gene: NA; CDR3 protein: CASSSPRRTNVLTF; CDR3 DNA: TGTGCCAGCAGTTCCCCCCGCCGGACCAACGTCCTGACTTTC
clone size: few; J gene: TRBJ1-5; V gene: TRBV25-1; D gene: NA; CDR3 protein: CASSEPGPHQPQHF; CDR3 DNA: TGTGCCAGCAGTGAACCCGGGCCCCATCAGCCCCAGCATTTT
clone size: NA; J gene: TRBJ1-5; V gene: TRBV7-2; D gene: TRBD1; CDR3 protein: CASSTIGTGNSQPQHF; CDR3 DNA: TGTGCCAGCAGCACCATCGGGACAGGGAATAGTCAGCCCCAGCATTTT
clone size: NA; J gene: TRBJ1-6; V gene: TRBV6-5; D gene: TRBD1; CDR3 protein: CASSYSDRWDSPLHF; CDR3 DNA: TGTGCCAGCAGTTACTCGGACAGGTGGGATTCACCCCTCCACTTT
clone size: NA; J gene: TRBJ1-2; V gene: TRBV2; D gene: NA; CDR3 protein: CASSTEYGYTF; CDR3 DNA: TGTGCCAGCAGTACAGAGTATGGCTACACCTTC
clone size: NA; J gene: TRBJ1-2; V gene: TRBV30; D gene: NA; CDR3 protein: CAWSVQAGYTF; CDR3 DNA: TGTGCCTGGAGTGTACAGGCTGGCTACACCTTC
clone size: few; J gene: TRBJ2-7; V gene: TRBV2; D gene: TRBD1; CDR3 protein: CASQTGIPYEQYF; CDR3 DNA: TGTGCCAGCCAGACAGGGATACCCTACGAGCAGTACTTC
clone size: NA; J gene: TRBJ2-4; V gene: TRBV5-6; D gene: NA; CDR3 protein: CASSLAGVKNIQYF; CDR3 DNA: TGTGCCAGCAGCTTGGCAGGGGTCAAAAACATTCAGTACTTC
clone size: few; J gene: TRBJ1-6; V gene: TRBV2; D gene: NA; CDR3 protein: CASMGPGGSPLHF; CDR3 DNA: TGTGCCAGCATGGGACCCGGGGGTTCACCCCTCCACTTT
clone size: few; J gene: TRBJ1-1; V gene: TRBV30; D gene: TRBD1; CDR3 protein: CAWSERGRKNTEAFF; CDR3 DNA: TGTGCCTGGAGTGAGAGGGGGCGGAAGAACACTGAAGCTTTCTTT
clone size: few; J gene: TRBJ2-3; V gene: TRBV9; D gene: NA; CDR3 protein: CASSVGSRAKDTQYF; CDR3 DNA: TGTGCCAGCAGCGTAGGTTCCAGGGCAAAAGATACGCAGTATTTT